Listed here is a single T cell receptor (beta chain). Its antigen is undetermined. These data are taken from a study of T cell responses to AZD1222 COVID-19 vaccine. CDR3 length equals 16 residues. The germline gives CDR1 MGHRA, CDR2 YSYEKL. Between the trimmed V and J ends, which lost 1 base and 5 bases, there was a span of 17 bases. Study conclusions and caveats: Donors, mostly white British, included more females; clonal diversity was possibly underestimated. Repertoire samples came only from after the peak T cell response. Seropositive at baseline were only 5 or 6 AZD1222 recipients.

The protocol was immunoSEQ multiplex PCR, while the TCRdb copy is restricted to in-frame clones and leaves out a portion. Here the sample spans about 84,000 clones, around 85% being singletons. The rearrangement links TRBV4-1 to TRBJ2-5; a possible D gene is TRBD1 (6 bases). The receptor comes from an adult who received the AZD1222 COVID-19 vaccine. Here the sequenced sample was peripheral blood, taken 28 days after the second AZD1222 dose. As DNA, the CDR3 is TGCGCCAGCAGCCAAGTTAATATGGGGGCGGTGGAGACCCAGTACTTC. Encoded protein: CASSQVNMGAVETQYF.